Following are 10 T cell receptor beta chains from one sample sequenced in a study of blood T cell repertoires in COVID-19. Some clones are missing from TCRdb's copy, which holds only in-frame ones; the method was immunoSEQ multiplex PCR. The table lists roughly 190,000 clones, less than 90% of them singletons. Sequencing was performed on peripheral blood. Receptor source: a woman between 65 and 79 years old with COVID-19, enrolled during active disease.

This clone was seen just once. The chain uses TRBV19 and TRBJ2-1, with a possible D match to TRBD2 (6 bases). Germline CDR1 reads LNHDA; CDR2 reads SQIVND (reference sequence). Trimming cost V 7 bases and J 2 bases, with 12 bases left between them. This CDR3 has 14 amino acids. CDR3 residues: CASKSGVTYNEQFF. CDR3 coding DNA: TGTGCCAGTAAATCGGGAGTTACCTACAATGAGCAGTTCTTC. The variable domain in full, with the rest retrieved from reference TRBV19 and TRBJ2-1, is DGGITQSPKYLFRKEGQNVTLSCEQNLNHDAMYWYRQDPGQGLRLIYYSQIVNDFQKGDIAEGYSVSREKKESFPLTVTSAQKNPTAFYLCASKSGVTYNEQFFGPGTRLTVL.

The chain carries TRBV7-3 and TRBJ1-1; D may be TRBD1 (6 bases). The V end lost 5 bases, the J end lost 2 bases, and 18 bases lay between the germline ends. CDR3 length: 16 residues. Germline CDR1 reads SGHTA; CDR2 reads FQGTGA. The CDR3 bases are TGTGCCAGCAGCCTCACCGCGGCAGGGGTTAACACTGAAGCTTTCTTT. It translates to CASSLTAAGVNTEAFF.

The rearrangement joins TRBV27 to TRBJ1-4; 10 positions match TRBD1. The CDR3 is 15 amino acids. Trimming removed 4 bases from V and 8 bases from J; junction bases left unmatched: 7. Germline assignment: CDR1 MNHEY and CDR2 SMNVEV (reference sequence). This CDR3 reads CASSSYGTGVEKLFF. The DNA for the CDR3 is TGTGCCAGCAGTTCCTACGGGACAGGGGTAGAAAAACTGTTTTTT.

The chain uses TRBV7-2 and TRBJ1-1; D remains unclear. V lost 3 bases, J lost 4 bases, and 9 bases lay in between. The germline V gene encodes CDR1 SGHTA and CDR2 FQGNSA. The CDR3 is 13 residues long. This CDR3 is CASSFLRSTEAFF. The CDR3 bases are TGTGCCAGCAGCTTTCTTAGGAGCACTGAAGCTTTCTTT.

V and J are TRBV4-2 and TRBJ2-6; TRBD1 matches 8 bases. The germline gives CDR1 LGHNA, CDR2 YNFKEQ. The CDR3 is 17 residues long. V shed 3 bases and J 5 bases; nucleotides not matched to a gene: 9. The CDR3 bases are TGTGCCAGCAGCCAGGCCAGGACAGGGACGAGGGCCAACGTCCTGACTTTC. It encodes CASSQARTGTRANVLTF.

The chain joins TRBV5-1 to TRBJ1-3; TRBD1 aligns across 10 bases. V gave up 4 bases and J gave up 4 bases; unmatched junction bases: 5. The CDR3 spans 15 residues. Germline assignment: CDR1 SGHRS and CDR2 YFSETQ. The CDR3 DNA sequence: TGCGCCAGCAGCCCGACAGGGGGCGAAGGAAACACCATATATTTT. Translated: CASSPTGGEGNTIYF. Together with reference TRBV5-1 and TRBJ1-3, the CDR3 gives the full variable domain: KAGVTQTPRYLIKTRGQQVTLSCSPISGHRSVSWYQQTPGQGLQFLFEYFSETQRNKGNFPGRFSGRQFSNSRSEMNVSTLELGDSALYLCASSPTGGEGNTIYFGEGSWLTVV.

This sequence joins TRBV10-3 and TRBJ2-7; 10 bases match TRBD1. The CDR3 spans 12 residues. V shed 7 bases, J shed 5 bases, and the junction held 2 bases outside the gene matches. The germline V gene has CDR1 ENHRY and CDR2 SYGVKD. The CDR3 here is CAITGTGDEQYF. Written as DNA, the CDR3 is TGTGCCATCACTGGGACAGGGGACGAGCAGTACTTC.

CDR3 loop: CAWSSDRTGNTIYF. CDR3 nucleotides: TGTGCCTGGAGTTCCGACAGGACTGGAAACACCATATATTTT. This chain uses TRBV30 with TRBJ1-3, with a possible D match to TRBD1 (6 bases). V was trimmed by 2 bases and J by 2 bases, leaving 10 bases between them. CDR1 is GTSNPN, CDR2 SVGIG, per germline (reference sequence). The CDR3 loop spans 14 amino acids.

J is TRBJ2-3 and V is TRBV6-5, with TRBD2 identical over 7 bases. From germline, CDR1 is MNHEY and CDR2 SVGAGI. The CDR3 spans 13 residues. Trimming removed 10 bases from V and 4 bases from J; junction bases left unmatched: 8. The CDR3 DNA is TGTGCCACGCCAACAAGCGGGGCAGATACGCAGTATTTT. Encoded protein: CATPTSGADTQYF.

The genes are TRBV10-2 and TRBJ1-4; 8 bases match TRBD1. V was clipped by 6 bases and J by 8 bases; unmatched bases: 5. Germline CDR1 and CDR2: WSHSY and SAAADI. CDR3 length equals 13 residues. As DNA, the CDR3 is TGCGCCAGCAGGGACAGGGTGGGCGAAAAACTGTTTTTT. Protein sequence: CASRDRVGEKLFF.